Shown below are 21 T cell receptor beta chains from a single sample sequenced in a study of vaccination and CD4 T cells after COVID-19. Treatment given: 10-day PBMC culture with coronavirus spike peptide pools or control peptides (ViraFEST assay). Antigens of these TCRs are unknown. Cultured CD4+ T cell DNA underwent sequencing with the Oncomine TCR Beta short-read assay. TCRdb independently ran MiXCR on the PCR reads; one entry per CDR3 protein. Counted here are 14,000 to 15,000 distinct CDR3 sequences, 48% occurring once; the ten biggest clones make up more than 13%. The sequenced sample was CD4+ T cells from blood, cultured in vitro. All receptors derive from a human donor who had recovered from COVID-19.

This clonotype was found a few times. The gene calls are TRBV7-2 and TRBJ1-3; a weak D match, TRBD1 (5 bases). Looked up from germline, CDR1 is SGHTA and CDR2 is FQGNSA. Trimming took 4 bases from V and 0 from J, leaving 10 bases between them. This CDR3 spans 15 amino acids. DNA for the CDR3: TGTGCCAGCAGCTCGGGACCGTTCTCTGGAAACACCATATATTTT. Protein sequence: CASSSGPFSGNTIYF.

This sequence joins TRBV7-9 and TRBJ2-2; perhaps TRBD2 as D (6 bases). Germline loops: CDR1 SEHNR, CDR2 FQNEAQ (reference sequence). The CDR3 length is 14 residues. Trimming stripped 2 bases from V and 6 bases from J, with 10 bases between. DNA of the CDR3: TGTGCCAGCAGCTTAAATGGGGAGGCCGGGGAGCTGTTTTTT. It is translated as CASSLNGEAGELFF.

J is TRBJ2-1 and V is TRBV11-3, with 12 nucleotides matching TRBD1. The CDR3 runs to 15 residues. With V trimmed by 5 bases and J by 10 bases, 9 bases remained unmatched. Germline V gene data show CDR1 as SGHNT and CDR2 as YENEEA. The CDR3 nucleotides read TGTGCCAGCAGCCCGGGACAGGGGGCAGGAAAGGAGCAGTTCTTC. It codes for CASSPGQGAGKEQFF. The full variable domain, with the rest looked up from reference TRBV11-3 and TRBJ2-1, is EAGVVQSPRYKIIEKKQPVAFWCNPISGHNTLYWYLQNLGQGPELLIRYENEEAVDDSQLPKDRFSAERLKGVDSTLKIQPAELGDSAVYLCASSPGQGAGKEQFFGPGTRLTVL.

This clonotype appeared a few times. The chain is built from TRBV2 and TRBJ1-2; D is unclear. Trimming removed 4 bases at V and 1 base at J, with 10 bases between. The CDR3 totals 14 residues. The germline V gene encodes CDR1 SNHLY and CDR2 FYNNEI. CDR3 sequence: CASSGPSGNYGYTF. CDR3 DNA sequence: TGTGCCAGCAGTGGCCCGAGCGGTAACTATGGCTACACCTTC. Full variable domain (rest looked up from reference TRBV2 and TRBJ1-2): EPEVTQTPSHQVTQMGQEVILRCVPISNHLYFYWYRQILGQKVEFLVSFYNNEISEKSEIFDDQFSVERPDGSNFTLKIRSTKLEDSAMYFCASSGPSGNYGYTFGSGTRLTVV.

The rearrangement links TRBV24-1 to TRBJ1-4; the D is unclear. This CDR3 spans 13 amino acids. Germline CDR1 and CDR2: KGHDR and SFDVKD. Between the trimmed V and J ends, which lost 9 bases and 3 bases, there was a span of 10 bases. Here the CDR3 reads CATVGGANEKLFF. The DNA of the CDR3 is TGTGCCACCGTCGGAGGTGCTAATGAAAAACTGTTTTTT.

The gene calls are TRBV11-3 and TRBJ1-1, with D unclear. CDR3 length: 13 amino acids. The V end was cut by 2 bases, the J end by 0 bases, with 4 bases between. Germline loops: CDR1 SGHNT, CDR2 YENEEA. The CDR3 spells CASSLTVNTEAFF. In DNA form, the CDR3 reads TGTGCCAGCAGCTTAACCGTGAACACTGAAGCTTTCTTT.

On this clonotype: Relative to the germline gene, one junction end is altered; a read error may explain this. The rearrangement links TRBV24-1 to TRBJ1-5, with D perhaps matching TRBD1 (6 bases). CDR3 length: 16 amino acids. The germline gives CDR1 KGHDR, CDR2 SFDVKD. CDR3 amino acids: CVTSDLGGLGNQPQHF. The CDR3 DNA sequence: TGTGTCACCAGTGATTTGGGGGGGCTCGGCAATCAGCCCCAGCATTTT.

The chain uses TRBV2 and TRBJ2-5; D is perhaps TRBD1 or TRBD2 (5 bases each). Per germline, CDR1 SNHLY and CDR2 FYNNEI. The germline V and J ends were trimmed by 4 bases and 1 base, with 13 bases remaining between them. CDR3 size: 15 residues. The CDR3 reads CASSGTRGAQETQYF. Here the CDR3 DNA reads TGTGCCAGCAGTGGAACTAGAGGGGCCCAAGAGACCCAGTACTTC.

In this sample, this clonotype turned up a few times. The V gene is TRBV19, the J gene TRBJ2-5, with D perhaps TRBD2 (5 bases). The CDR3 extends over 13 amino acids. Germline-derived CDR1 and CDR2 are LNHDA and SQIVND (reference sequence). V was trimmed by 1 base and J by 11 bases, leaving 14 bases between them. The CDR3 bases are TGTGCCAGTAGTATAGTCGAAAGAGGGAAACAGTACTTC. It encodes CASSIVERGKQYF.

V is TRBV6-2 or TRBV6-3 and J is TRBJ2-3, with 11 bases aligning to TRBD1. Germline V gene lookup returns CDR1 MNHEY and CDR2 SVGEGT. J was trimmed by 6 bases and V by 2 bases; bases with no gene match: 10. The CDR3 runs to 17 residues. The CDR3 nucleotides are TGTGCCAGCAGTTACCCTACCGGACAGGGGGCAGGGGATACGCAGTATTTT. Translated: CASSYPTGQGAGDTQYF.

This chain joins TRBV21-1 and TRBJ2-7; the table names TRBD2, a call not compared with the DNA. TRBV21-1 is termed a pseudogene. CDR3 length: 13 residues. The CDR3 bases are TGTGCCAGCAGCCCCCGGGGGGTGAGGGCCAAGTACTTC. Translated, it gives CASSPRGVRAKYF.

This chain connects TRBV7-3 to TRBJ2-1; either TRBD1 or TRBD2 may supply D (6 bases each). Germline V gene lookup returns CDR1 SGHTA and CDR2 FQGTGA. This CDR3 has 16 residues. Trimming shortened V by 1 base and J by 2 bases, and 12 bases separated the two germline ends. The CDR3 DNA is TGTGCCAGCAGCTTAATTGGGGGGCCCACCTACAATGAGCAGTTCTTC. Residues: CASSLIGGPTYNEQFF.

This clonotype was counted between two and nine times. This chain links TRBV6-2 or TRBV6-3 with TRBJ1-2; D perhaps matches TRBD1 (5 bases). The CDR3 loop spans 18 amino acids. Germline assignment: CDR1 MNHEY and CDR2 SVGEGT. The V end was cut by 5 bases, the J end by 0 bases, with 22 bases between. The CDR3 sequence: CASSQPGPSLTANYGYTF. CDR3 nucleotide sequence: TGTGCCAGCAGTCAACCGGGACCGAGCCTCACCGCTAACTATGGCTACACCTTC.

Written as DNA, the CDR3 is TGCAGTGCTGCCGGGACGCCCAAGGCGGACTACACCTTC. Its protein is CSAAGTPKADYTF. The chain joins TRBV20-1 to TRBJ1-2, with D perhaps TRBD1 (5 bases). The germline CDR1 and CDR2 sequences are DFQATT and SNEGSKA (reference sequence). This CDR3 has 13 amino acids. V shed 5 bases and J shed 10 bases, with 20 bases lying between them.

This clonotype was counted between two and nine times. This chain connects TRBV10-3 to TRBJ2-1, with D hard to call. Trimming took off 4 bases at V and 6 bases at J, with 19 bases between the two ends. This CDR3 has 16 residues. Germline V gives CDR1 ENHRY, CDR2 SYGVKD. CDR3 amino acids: CAISVRLDPSGNEQFF. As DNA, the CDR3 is TGTGCCATCAGTGTTAGGCTAGACCCCTCGGGCAATGAGCAGTTCTTC.

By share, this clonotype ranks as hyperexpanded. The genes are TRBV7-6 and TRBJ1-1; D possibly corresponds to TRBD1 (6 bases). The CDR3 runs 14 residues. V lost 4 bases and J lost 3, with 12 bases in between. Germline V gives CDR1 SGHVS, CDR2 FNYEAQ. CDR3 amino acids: CASSSPGQHTEAFF. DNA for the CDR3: TGTGCCAGCAGCTCCCCCGGACAGCACACTGAAGCTTTCTTT.

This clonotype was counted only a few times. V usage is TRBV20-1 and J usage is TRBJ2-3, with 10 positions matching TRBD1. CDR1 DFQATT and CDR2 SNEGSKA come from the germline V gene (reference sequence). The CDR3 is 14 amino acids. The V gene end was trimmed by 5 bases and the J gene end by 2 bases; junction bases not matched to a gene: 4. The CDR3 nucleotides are TGCAGTGCTGGACAGGGGGGAGCCACAGATACGCAGTATTTT. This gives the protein CSAGQGGATDTQYF.

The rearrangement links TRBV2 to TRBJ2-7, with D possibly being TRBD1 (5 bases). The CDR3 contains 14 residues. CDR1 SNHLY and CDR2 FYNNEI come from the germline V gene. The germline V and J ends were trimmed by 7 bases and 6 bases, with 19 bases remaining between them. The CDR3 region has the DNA TGTGCCAGCAAGGGGCAGCCTACCCTAAGCGAGCAGTACTTC. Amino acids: CASKGQPTLSEQYF.

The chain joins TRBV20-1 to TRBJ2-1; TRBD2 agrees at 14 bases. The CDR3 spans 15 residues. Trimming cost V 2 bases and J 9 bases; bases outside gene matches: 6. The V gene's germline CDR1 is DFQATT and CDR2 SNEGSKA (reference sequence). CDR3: CSARPGTSGSSEQFF. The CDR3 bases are TGCAGTGCTAGACCCGGGACTAGCGGGAGTAGTGAGCAGTTCTTC.

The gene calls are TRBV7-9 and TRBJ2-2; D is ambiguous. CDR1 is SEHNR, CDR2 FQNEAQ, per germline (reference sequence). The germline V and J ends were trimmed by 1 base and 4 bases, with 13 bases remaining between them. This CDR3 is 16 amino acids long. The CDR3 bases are TGTGCCAGCAGCTTAGAAACTGAATTAGGCACCGGGGAGCTGTTTTTT. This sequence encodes CASSLETELGTGELFF.

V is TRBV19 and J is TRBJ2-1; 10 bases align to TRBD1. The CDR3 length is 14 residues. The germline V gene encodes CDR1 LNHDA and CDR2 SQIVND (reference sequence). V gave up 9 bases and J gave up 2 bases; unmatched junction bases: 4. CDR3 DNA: TGTGCCAGGGGGACAGGGGTGACCTACAATGAGCAGTTCTTC. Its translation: CARGTGVTYNEQFF. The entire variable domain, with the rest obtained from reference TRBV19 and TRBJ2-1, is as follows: DGGITQSPKYLFRKEGQNVTLSCEQNLNHDAMYWYRQDPGQGLRLIYYSQIVNDFQKGDIAEGYSVSREKKESFPLTVTSAQKNPTAFYLCARGTGVTYNEQFFGPGTRLTVL.